A single sample gave rise to the 4 T cell receptor beta chains below, sequenced in a study of lymphopenia after photon versus proton radiotherapy. Generated by immunoSEQ multiplex PCR, the TCRdb table keeps only in-frame clones and is missing some. The sample lists 26,000 or so clones; 65% to 85% were seen once. Sequencing used peripheral blood, obtained from a patient treated with photon-based radiotherapy. Every receptor here comes from a man aged 45-65 years with gastric cancer.

The chain couples TRBV28 to TRBJ1-4; D may be TRBD1 (5 bases). Germline CDR1 and CDR2: MDHEN and SYDVKM. CDR3 length equals 13 residues. V was cut by 5 bases and J by 8 bases, with 12 bases left in between. Here the CDR3 reads CASSDLRGEKLFF. DNA of the CDR3: TGTGCCAGCAGTGACCTCCGGGGGGAAAAACTGTTTTTT.

The rearrangement links TRBV6-5 to TRBJ1-2, with 7 bases lining up with TRBD1. The CDR3 totals 12 residues. From germline, CDR1 is MNHEY and CDR2 SVGAGI. The trim removed 5 bases at V and 10 bases at J, leaving 7 bases unmatched. DNA of the CDR3: TGTGCCAGCAGTCCGGGGACAGACTCCTACACCTTC. This codes for CASSPGTDSYTF.

This clone is a singleton in its sample. The chain joins TRBV19 to TRBJ2-7, with a tentative D call TRBD2 (5 bases). Per the germline V gene, CDR1 is LNHDA and CDR2 is SQIVND (reference sequence). Trimming pared 3 bases from V and 6 bases from J, leaving 15 bases between. The CDR3 is 14 residues long. The CDR3 DNA reads TGTGCCAGTAGTATCAGCGGATGGAGCGTCGAGCAGTACTTC. This sequence encodes CASSISGWSVEQYF.

The CDR3 sequence: CASSIGKGVYGYTF. The CDR3 region has the DNA TGTGCCAGCAGCATCGGGAAGGGAGTCTATGGCTACACCTTC. This chain uses TRBV9 with TRBJ1-2; D is ambiguous. V lost 4 bases to trimming and J lost 4 bases, with 14 bases between them. Per the germline V gene, CDR1 is SGDLS and CDR2 is YYNGEE. The CDR3 is 14 amino acids. Using reference TRBV9 and TRBJ1-2 for the parts outside the CDR3, the full variable domain is DSGVTQTPKHLITATGQRVTLRCSPRSGDLSVYWYQQSLDQGLQFLIQYYNGEERAKGNILERFSAQQFPDLHSELNLSSLELGDSALYFCASSIGKGVYGYTFGSGTRLTVV.